The entry below gives a single T cell receptor beta chain sequence along with its context. Its cognate antigen has yet to be identified. Library construction relied on the immunoSEQ multiplex PCR assay. A mixture of 60 forward primers for TCR Vbeta segments and 13 reverse primers for TCR Jbeta segments was used in the multiplex PCR. The CDR3 region of rearranged TCR beta genes was amplified from genomic DNA by a multiplex PCR assay. The amplified TCR beta libraries were sequenced on the Illumina HiSeq System as 87-base-pair reads. The study's own analysis went as follows. In a later analysis, tens of millions of unique TCR beta chains were counted across the roughly 610 repertoires, and some 10 million of these chains were shared by at least two donors. Raw reads were error-corrected and collapsed into unique sequences by a nearest-neighbor algorithm in which closely related sequences were merged to remove PCR and sequencing errors. To assign V, D and J gene segments, CDR3 sequences were aligned to IMGT reference sequences. For a sequence to be retained, a match of at least six nucleotides to both a V gene segment and a J gene segment was required. Rearrangements were classified as productive when the CDR3 lacked stop codons and remained in frame with V and J, and all other rearrangements were classified as non-productive. CDR3 was defined according to IMGT convention as the region running from the second conserved V-encoded cysteine to the conserved J-encoded phenylalanine. In an earlier analysis of some 550 of the donors, sequences lacking an unambiguous match to a single V gene segment were excluded. In an earlier analysis of 587 of the donors, V segments were called functional above 56.7% productive rearrangements and were called segregating when the between-donor standard deviation exceeded 5%. A statistical classification framework was developed to diagnose cytomegalovirus status using the catalog of TCR beta chain sequences. In a later analysis, V and J genes were assigned by comparing TCR nucleotide sequences against IMGT/GENE-DB human TR gene sequences. The TCRdist pipeline was used in a later analysis to assign CDR3 sequences and most-parsimonious VDJ recombination scenarios. In a later analysis, each TCR beta chain was defined by its CDR3 amino acid sequence together with its V-gene family, and reads lacking a unique V-gene family were excluded. In a later analysis, 450 to 600 highly shared, low-generation-probability nucleotide sequences were removed to address suspected cross-contamination and a sequencing artifact. In a later analysis, a clonal expansion index for each public chain was calculated from normalized within-repertoire ranks of inferred template counts. In a later analysis, generation probabilities were computed with a VDJ recombination model fitted to out-of-frame rearrangements, and the resulting probabilities were checked against IGoR. In a later analysis, hypergeometric tests were used to score TCR-TCR, TCR-HLA and TCR-CMV co-occurrence, with a repertoire-size bias correction applied to TCR pairs. In a later analysis, false discovery rates were estimated by permuting HLA or CMV assignments 20 times. A later analysis grouped co-occurring TCRs with DBSCAN, adding TCRdist sequence similarity when clustering within HLA-allele-positive subsets. For co-occurrence clustering, repertoires with fewer than 30,000 or more than 120,000 public chains were excluded, along with about five repertoires with anomalous nucleotide sharing. As stored in TCRdb, this immuneACCESS dataset retains in-frame rearrangements with V and J assigned. A fraction of the clones does not appear; measured against another copy, unresolved V genes explain less than half of the discrepancy, and the remainder lacks a known reason. The V and J calls and clone size are taken from that table; D and trimming were inferred from the DNA. This sample's table carries about 130,000 clones. The top ten clones comprise approximately 2% of the sample.

These data come from a study of cytomegalovirus exposure and HLA in healthy donors (TCRdb year 2017). For context, the study as a whole: An earlier analysis of roughly 500 of the donors reported over 250 Gb of sequence data and 117 million unique TCR beta sequences obtained from some 200 million T cells. A handful of DR-DQ haplotypes were handled as single units for association and clustering because linkage in the cohort was strong. HLA typing covered class I and class II loci at four-digit resolution. The study profiled the T cell repertoires of hundreds of subjects by immunosequencing and related them to cytomegalovirus serostatus. A later analysis re-examined previously published TCR beta repertoires from 500 to 700 donors and added high-resolution HLA genotyping to investigate patterns of TCR occurrence. A later genetic analysis used genome-wide SNP genotypes for about 60% of the roughly 670 donors, treating that subset as a discovery cohort. Alongside the repertoire data, information on donor age, sex, ethnicity and CMV serostatus was compiled. The aim of the study was to test whether cataloging public T cell receptors could identify signatures of past pathogen exposure. In addition to the first cohort of 500 to 850 subjects, a separate validation cohort of 120 different subjects was used. Every discovery cohort repertoire had been produced on one sequencing platform. Among some 400 genotyped donors of the cohort, an average of roughly 230,000 unique TCR beta nucleotide sequences was sequenced per donor, of which about 20% were non-productive. An early release covering approximately 600 HLA-typed donors comprised about 310 gigabases of sequencing data and approximately 80 million unique TCR sequences. Rather than using new phenotypic data, the later analysis identified candidate immune exposures from TCR beta sequences and from how often those sequences occurred across donors. The number of donors typed differed by locus, with roughly 629-640 for A, B, C, DRB1 and DQB1, more than 500 for DQA1, 600 to 610 for DPA1, and 400 to 490 for DPB1. An earlier analysis of some 500 of the donors applied high-throughput TCR beta sequencing to assess whether each TCR beta V gene segment acted as functional or pseudogenic. The genetic ancestry cluster associated with self-reported Caucasian donors included roughly four fifths of the roughly 380 genotyped donors. High-throughput TCR immunosequencing, statistical association of individual TCRs with disease status, and machine learning were combined to predict cytomegalovirus infection status.

Summary of the overall study and its limitations: The classifier was reported to diagnose cytomegalovirus status with high specificity and sensitivity in both the original and validation cohorts. Most TCR sequences were seen in very few donors, while some public TCRs were found in many individuals. The earlier analysis of some 560 of the donors excluded some 15 rarely observed V segments, including chromosome 9 orphons, because counts were too low. The study listed over 150 TCR beta chains as associated with cytomegalovirus. When HLA alleles, especially DR and DQ, strongly co-occurred, TCR associations were difficult to assign to individual alleles. This cohort had only TCR beta chains sequenced, and the lack of alpha or paired-chain data limited which features could be detected. In a later analysis, most CMV-associated TCR beta chains were found to appear HLA-restricted, with HLA associations seemingly driven largely by CMV exposure. In a later analysis, HLA-associated TCR beta chains showed more clonal expansion and lower generation probabilities than non-associated chains that were equally common. Broadly in line with IMGT annotations, most TCR beta V segments showed up in productive rearrangements about 87% or about 30% of the time in an earlier analysis of approximately 640 of the donors. Presence/absence analyses assumed roughly uniform sequencing depth across donors, an assumption that may not hold. Some IMGT-functional V segments, including TRBV6-2 and TRBV6-3, could not be told apart with the 87-base-pair reads, so those segments were excluded. In a later genetic analysis, a missense DCLRE1C variant was associated with V-gene and J-gene trimming of TCR beta chains, and the association was replicated in an independent cohort. A later genetic analysis reported fewer N-insertions in productive TCRs among donors in an Asian-associated ancestry cluster than the roughly 650-donor mean. According to a later analysis, TCR association rates differed among HLA loci, with DRB1 alleles showing the most associated TCRs and HLA-C alleles showing the fewest. According to the authors, the approach could potentially be generalized to other disease states and immunological phenotypes. For the cohort, immune exposure information was limited to CMV serostatus. A later analysis reported that several top co-occurrence clusters appeared linked to parvovirus B19, influenza, CMV and Epstein-Barr virus. The sequencing pipeline was judged likely to have produced a cluster of highly shared sequence variants as a technical artifact. Specific HLA alleles were associated with over 15,000 TCR beta sequences at a false discovery rate of 0.05 in a later analysis. A few of the identified cytomegalovirus-associated TCR beta chains were confirmed in vitro to be specific for cytomegalovirus antigens. Correlated functional status among segregating V segments might reflect linkage disequilibrium, but an unknown experimental factor could not be ruled out. A further reported finding was that TCR beta sequences accurately predicted the HLA-A and HLA-B alleles for most subjects in the first cohort. Because HLA typing was unavailable for some donors at each locus, only the typed subset was used in association tests.

CDR1 and CDR2 are drawn from the germline V gene: SNHLY, FYNNEI. Unmatched junction bases come to 6, with V trimmed by 5 bases and J by 7 bases. Counted from cysteine to phenylalanine, this CDR3 has 13 amino acids. The read is trimmed to its CDR3 DNA, 39 bases read in frame from base 1. In total, roughly 670 healthy bone marrow donors made up the cohort. All cohort members were sampled while nominally healthy, although unrecorded immune exposures were likely present. The donor tested CMV seronegative and was one of the 352 seronegative cohort members. Each donor provided a peripheral blood sample, and peripheral blood mononuclear cells were used for TCR beta sequencing. The Qiagen DNeasy Blood Extraction Kit was used to extract genomic DNA from the blood cell samples.

This receptor was obtained from a man aged 40-49 years in good health and CMV-seronegative. The chain joins TRBV2 to TRBJ1-2, with 8 central nucleotides matching TRBD1. Sequenced sample: PBMCs. Here the CDR3 is given as CASSPDRVSGYTF. The nucleotides read TGTGCCAGCAGTCCGGACAGGGTTAGTGGCTACACCTTC.